In this sample, the clone carrying this TCR beta chain turned up many times. RNA transcripts yielded amplified TCR beta CDR3 regions. A first-round RT-PCR used HTBI primers, followed by a second-round multiplex PCR. TCRdb ran MiXCR on the multiplex PCR reads and lists one entry per CDR3 protein. This table has about 590,000 distinct CDR3 sequences, under 45% appearing once. This record comes from a study of Graves' ophthalmopathy and Graves' hyperthyroidism. This CDR3 region has 15 residues. V shed 3 bases and J 2 bases; nucleotides not matched to a gene: 6. CDR1 and CDR2 (germline): SQVTM, ANQGSEA. The gene calls are TRBV29-1 and TRBJ2-3; 9 nucleotides align to TRBD2. This receptor was obtained from an adult man with Graves' hyperthyroidism. The source material was peripheral blood or thyroid tissue (not recorded which). This CDR3 is CSVDRVAGVTDTQYF. The CDR3 DNA follows: TGCAGCGTTGACAGGGTAGCGGGGGTCACAGATACGCAGTATTTT.